Presented here are 29 T cell receptor beta chains from one specimen sequenced in a study of CXCR3-negative and CXCR3-positive naive CD8 T cells. UMI-labeled 5' RACE TRB cDNA libraries were prepared from the cells. TCRdb re-called the 5' RACE reads, yielding one record per CDR3 amino acid sequence without DNA. This sample's table has approximately 45,000 distinct CDR3 sequences. Material: memory CD8+ T cells from blood. The receptors derive from a human donor in good health. Some clones in this sample may be carry-over from other donors' samples.

The chain employs TRBV7-9 and TRBJ2-7; TCRdb selects TRBD2, and the lack of DNA leaves this call unchecked. This CDR3 spans 18 amino acids. Germline V gene data show CDR1 as SEHNR and CDR2 as FQNEAQ (reference sequence). Here the CDR3 reads CASSLSPGPHGAPYEQYF.

The genes are TRBV6-6 and TRBJ2-7. Germline CDR1 and CDR2: MNHNY and SVGAGI (reference sequence). The CDR3 spans 13 residues. CDR3 in amino acids: CASSYPGQGEQYF.

The CDR3 here is CASSSTLQGENTIYF. The rearrangement uses TRBV12-3 or TRBV12-4 and TRBJ1-3; the D call from TCRdb, TRBD1, cannot be confirmed without DNA. The CDR3 totals 15 residues.

The V call is TRBV27, the J call TRBJ1-1; without DNA, the TCRdb call of TRBD1 cannot be checked. The CDR3 spans 14 residues. From germline, CDR1 is MNHEY and CDR2 SMNVEV (reference sequence). This CDR3 is CASSWDSGNTEAFF.

The rearrangement joins TRBV19 to TRBJ2-1; the D call from TCRdb, TRBD1, cannot be confirmed without DNA. The CDR3 has 14 residues. Germline CDR1 and CDR2: LNHDA and SQIVND (reference sequence). The CDR3 region is CASSIELTGNEQFF.

The chain employs TRBV28 and TRBJ2-7; TCRdb returns TRBD2, unconfirmable since there is no DNA. Germline CDR1 reads MDHEN; CDR2 reads SYDVKM. The CDR3 covers 15 residues. The CDR3 is CASSVLAGGPYEQYF. The variable domain in full, with the rest retrieved from reference TRBV28 and TRBJ2-7, is DVKVTQSSRYLVKRTGEKVFLECVQDMDHENMFWYRQDPGLGLRLIYFSYDVKMKEKGDIPEGYSVSREKKERFSLILESASTNQTSMYLCASSVLAGGPYEQYFGPGTRLTVT.

J is TRBJ2-6 and V is TRBV4-2. CDR3 size: 16 residues. The V gene's germline CDR1 is LGHNA and CDR2 YNFKEQ. CDR3 in amino acids: CASSQDGGSGPNVLTF.

This CDR3 is CSVEAGLAGATDTQYF. The chain uses TRBV29-1 and TRBJ2-3; with no DNA, the TCRdb D assignment of TRBD2 cannot be verified. Per germline, CDR1 SQVTM and CDR2 ANQGSEA. The length of the CDR3 is 16 residues.

V and J are TRBV2 and TRBJ2-7; lacking DNA, the TRBD1 call made by TCRdb goes unchecked. This CDR3 comprises 14 residues. From germline, CDR1 is SNHLY and CDR2 FYNNEI. The CDR3: CASSEGGANYEQYF.

The J gene is TRBJ2-1, the V gene TRBV5-1; absent DNA, TCRdb's TRBD2 call cannot be checked. The CDR3 runs 18 residues. Per germline, CDR1 SGHRS and CDR2 YFSETQ. CDR3 sequence: CASSFGTSGGHNYNEQFF.

This chain joins TRBV6-2 or TRBV6-3 and TRBJ2-7; TCRdb returns TRBD2, unconfirmable since there is no DNA. CDR3 length equals 16 residues. The V gene's germline CDR1 is MNHEY and CDR2 SVGEGT. CDR3 region: CASSPSLAGGRDEQYF.

J is TRBJ2-5 and V is TRBV28; TCRdb designates TRBD2, a call that cannot be tested without DNA. Germline CDR1 reads MDHEN; CDR2 reads SYDVKM. There are 16 residues in the CDR3. The CDR3 here is CASSLSLAGEQETQYF.

This chain links TRBV11-2 with TRBJ1-1; TCRdb's D gene call, TRBD1, goes unchecked for lack of DNA. Germline V CDR1 and CDR2: SGHAT, FQNNGV. This CDR3 region has 15 residues. This chain's CDR3 is CASSFEGSLNTEAFF.

This chain joins TRBV3-1 and TRBJ2-1; checking the TCRdb D call of TRBD1 is not possible without DNA. From germline, CDR1 is LGHDT and CDR2 YNNKEL (reference sequence). The CDR3 is 14 residues long. The CDR3 loop is CASSPYRGYNEQFF.

This sequence joins TRBV29-1 and TRBJ2-1; TCRdb gives TRBD2 as the D gene, but with no DNA this cannot be confirmed. Per germline, CDR1 SQVTM and CDR2 ANQGSEA. The CDR3 is 16 amino acids. The CDR3 reads CSVGGLGTSGYNEQFF.

The chain has TRBV19 and TRBJ2-1. The CDR3 contains 13 residues. CDR1 and CDR2 (germline): LNHDA, SQIVND (reference sequence). CDR3 protein: CASSISPYNEQFF.

The chain couples TRBV14 to TRBJ2-5; TCRdb returns TRBD2, unconfirmable since there is no DNA. The CDR3 runs to 16 residues. From germline, CDR1 is SGHDN and CDR2 FVKESK. The CDR3 region is CASSQDGMALQETQYF. Complete variable domain (other parts from reference TRBV14 and TRBJ2-5): EAGVTQFPSHSVIEKGQTVTLRCDPISGHDNLYWYRRVMGKEIKFLLHFVKESKQDESGMPNNRFLAERTGGTYSTLKVQPAELEDSGVYFCASSQDGMALQETQYFGPGTRLLVL.

The CDR3 reads CASSQERAEPYEQYF. The chain is built from TRBV4-2 and TRBJ2-7. This CDR3 is built from 15 residues. CDR1 is LGHNA and CDR2 is YNFKEQ in the germline V gene.

J is TRBJ2-7 and V is TRBV11-1; without DNA, the TCRdb call of TRBD2 cannot be checked. CDR3 size: 14 residues. CDR1 and CDR2 (germline): SGHAT, FQDESV (reference sequence). The CDR3 reads CASSLPSGSYEQYF.

The rearrangement uses TRBV6-2 or TRBV6-3 and TRBJ2-1; no DNA is available, so the TRBD1 call from TCRdb remains unchecked. The CDR3 has 14 amino acids. Per germline, CDR1 MNHEY and CDR2 SVGEGT. The CDR3 sequence is CASTQGQAFNEQFF.

The chain employs TRBV6-5 and TRBJ2-2. The germline V gene encodes CDR1 MNHEY and CDR2 SVGAGI. CDR3 length: 14 residues. The CDR3 reads CASSYSTFAGELFF.

This chain links TRBV4-3 with TRBJ2-6. Germline loops: CDR1 LGHNA, CDR2 YSLEER. This CDR3 spans 16 amino acids. This CDR3 reads CASSQDVASGANVLTF.

This CDR3 reads CATGTGSDTQYF. The rearrangement uses TRBV10-3 and TRBJ2-3; the D call of TRBD1 rests on TCRdb alone, since no DNA is present to check it. CDR3 length: 12 residues. Germline V gene lookup returns CDR1 ENHRY and CDR2 SYGVKD.

The chain couples TRBV10-3 to TRBJ1-2; lacking DNA, the TRBD1 call made by TCRdb goes unchecked. Germline V gene lookup returns CDR1 ENHRY and CDR2 SYGVKD. This CDR3 has 14 amino acids. The CDR3 sequence: CAIATGDPNYGYTF.

The chain employs TRBV10-3 and TRBJ1-3; the D call from TCRdb, TRBD1, cannot be confirmed without DNA. The germline V gene encodes CDR1 ENHRY and CDR2 SYGVKD. The CDR3 totals 15 residues. The CDR3 here is CAISEQGAEGNTIYF.

This chain uses TRBV11-2 with TRBJ2-7. The CDR3 spans 13 residues. Germline CDR1 is SGHAT and CDR2 is FQNNGV. CDR3 in amino acids: CASSLETFDEQYF.

The rearrangement uses TRBV5-1 and TRBJ2-7; TCRdb calls TRBD1, which cannot be checked without DNA. This CDR3 is built from 14 residues. The V gene's germline CDR1 is SGHRS and CDR2 YFSETQ. Here the CDR3 reads CASSQGPLSYEQYF.

The rearrangement uses TRBV24-1 and TRBJ2-2. The CDR3 has 12 residues. Germline assignment: CDR1 KGHDR and CDR2 SFDVKD. The CDR3 here is CATSDSTGELFF.

This sequence joins TRBV5-5 and TRBJ1-1. The CDR3 loop spans 13 amino acids. CDR1 SGHKS and CDR2 YYEKEE come from the germline V gene (reference sequence). The CDR3 spells CASSLTANTEAFF.